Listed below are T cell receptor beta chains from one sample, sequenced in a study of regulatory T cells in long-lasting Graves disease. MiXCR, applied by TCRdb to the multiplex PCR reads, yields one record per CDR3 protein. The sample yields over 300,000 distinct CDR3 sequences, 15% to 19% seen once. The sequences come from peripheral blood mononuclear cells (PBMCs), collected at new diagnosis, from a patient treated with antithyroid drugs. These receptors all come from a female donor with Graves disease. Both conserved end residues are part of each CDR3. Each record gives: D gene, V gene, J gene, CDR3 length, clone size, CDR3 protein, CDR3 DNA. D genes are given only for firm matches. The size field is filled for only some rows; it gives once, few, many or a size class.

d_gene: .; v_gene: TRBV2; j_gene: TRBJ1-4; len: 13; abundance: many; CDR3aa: CASQDGGNEKLFF; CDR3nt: TGTGCCAGCCAAGACGGCGGAAATGAAAAACTGTTTTTT
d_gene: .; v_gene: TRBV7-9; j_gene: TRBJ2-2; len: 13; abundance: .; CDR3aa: CPRESESTGELFF; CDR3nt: TGTCCCAGAGAGAGCGAGTCCACCGGGGAGCTGTTTTTT
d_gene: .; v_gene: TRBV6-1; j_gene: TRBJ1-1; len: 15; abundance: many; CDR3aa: CASSESVGVNTEAFF; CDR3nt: TGTGCCAGCAGTGAAAGCGTTGGGGTGAACACTGAAGCTTTCTTT
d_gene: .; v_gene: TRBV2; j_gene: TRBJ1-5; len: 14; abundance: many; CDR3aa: CASSAGLGNQPQHF; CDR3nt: TGTGCCAGCAGTGCGGGGTTGGGCAATCAGCCCCAGCATTTT
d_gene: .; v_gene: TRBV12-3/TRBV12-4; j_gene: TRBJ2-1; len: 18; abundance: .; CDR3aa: CASSLVQGRRMAYNEQFF; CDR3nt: TGTGCCAGCAGTTTAGTTCAGGGTAGGCGGATGGCCTACAATGAGCAGTTCTTC
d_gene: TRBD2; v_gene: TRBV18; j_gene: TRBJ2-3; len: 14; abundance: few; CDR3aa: CASFSGGSTDTQYF; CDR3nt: TGTGCCAGCTTTAGCGGGGGATCCACAGATACGCAGTATTTT
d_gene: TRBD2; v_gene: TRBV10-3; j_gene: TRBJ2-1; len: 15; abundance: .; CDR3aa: CAISKTSRTDNEQFF; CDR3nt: TGTGCCATCAGTAAGACTAGCAGGACCGACAATGAGCAGTTCTTC
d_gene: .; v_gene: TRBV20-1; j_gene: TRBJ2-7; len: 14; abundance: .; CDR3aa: CSARTSGGAYEQYF; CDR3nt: TGCAGTGCTAGAACATCCGGAGGGGCCTACGAGCAGTACTTC
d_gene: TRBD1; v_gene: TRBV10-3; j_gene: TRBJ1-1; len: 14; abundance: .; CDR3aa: CAIRDRGPNTEAFF; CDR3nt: TGTGCCATCAGGGACAGGGGACCTAACACTGAAGCTTTCTTT
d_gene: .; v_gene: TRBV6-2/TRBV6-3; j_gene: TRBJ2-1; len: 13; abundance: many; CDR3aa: CASSSPVGNEQFF; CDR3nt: TGTGCCAGCAGTTCCCCCGTCGGGAATGAGCAGTTCTTC
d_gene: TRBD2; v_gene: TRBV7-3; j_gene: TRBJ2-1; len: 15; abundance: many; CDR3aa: CASSWTSGVGDEQFF; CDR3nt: TGTGCCAGCAGCTGGACAAGCGGGGTCGGCGATGAGCAGTTCTTC
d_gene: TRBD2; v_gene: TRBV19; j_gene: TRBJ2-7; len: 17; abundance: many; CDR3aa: CASSTTTGLRFPYEQYF; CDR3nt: TGTGCCAGTAGTACTACAACGGGACTAAGATTTCCCTACGAGCAGTACTTC
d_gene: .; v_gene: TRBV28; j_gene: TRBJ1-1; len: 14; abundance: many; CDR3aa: CASTAGDRNTEAFF; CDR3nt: TGTGCCAGCACTGCAGGGGATCGGAACACTGAAGCTTTCTTT
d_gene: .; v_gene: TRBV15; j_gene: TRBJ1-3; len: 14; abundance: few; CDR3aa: CATSAGSSGNTIYF; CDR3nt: TGTGCCACCAGCGCAGGGAGCTCTGGAAACACCATATATTTT
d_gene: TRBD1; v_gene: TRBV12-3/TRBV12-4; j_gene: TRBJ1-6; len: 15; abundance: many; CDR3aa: CASSPQGQRNSPLHF; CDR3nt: TGTGCCAGCAGTCCGCAGGGACAGCGTAATTCACCCCTCCACTTT
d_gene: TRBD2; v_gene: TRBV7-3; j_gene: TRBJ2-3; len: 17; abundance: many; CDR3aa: CASSPAISGRASDTQYF; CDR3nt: TGTGCCAGCAGCCCGGCTATCAGCGGGAGGGCATCAGATACGCAGTATTTT
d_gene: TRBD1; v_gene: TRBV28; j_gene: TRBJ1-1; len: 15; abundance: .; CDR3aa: CASSPGTGARTEAFF; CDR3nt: TGTGCCAGCAGTCCAGGGACAGGGGCGCGCACTGAAGCTTTCTTT
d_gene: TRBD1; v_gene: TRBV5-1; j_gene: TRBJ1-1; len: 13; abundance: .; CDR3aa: CASSAWTGGEAFF; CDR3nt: TGCGCCAGCAGCGCCTGGACAGGGGGCGAAGCTTTCTTT
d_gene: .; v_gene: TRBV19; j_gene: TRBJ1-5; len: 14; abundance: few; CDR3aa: CASSIQELHQPQHF; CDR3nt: TGTGCCAGTAGTATCCAGGAGTTGCATCAGCCCCAGCATTTT
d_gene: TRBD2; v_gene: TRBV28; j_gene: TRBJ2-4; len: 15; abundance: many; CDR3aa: CASSSGGAAKNIQYF; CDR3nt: TGTGCCAGCAGCTCCGGGGGGGCCGCCAAAAACATTCAGTACTTC
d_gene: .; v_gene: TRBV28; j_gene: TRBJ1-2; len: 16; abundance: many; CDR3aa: CASSNPTATANYGYTF; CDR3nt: TGTGCCAGCAGTAACCCTACAGCTACTGCTAACTATGGCTACACCTTC
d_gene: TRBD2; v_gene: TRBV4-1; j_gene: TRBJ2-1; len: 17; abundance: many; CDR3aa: CASSFRGGLASYNEQFF; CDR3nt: TGCGCCAGCAGCTTCCGGGGAGGGCTAGCGTCCTACAATGAGCAGTTCTTC
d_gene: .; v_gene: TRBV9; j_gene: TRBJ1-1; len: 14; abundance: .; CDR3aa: CASSVNFGNTEAFF; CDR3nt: TGTGCCAGCAGCGTGAATTTCGGGAACACTGAAGCTTTCTTT
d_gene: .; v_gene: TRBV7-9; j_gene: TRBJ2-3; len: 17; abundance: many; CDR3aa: CASSLDSRGLSPDTQYF; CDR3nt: TGTGCCAGCAGCTTAGACTCCAGGGGATTGTCCCCAGATACGCAGTATTTT
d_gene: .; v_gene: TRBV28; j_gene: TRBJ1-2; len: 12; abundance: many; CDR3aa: CASSHSGYGYTF; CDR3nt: TGTGCCAGCAGTCACTCAGGGTATGGCTACACCTTC
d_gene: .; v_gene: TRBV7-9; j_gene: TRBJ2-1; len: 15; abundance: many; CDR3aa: CASSPGWGSYNEQFF; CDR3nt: TGTGCCAGCAGCCCAGGGTGGGGCTCCTACAATGAGCAGTTCTTC